This is a list of T cell receptor beta chains from one sample in a study of blood T cell repertoires in COVID-19. Using immunoSEQ multiplex PCR, the repertoire was profiled, and TCRdb retains in-frame clones only, with some absent. The data contain about 230,000 clones, 70% to 90% of them seen just once; the ten biggest clones take up 0.98%. Sequencing was performed on peripheral blood. All receptors come from a man aged 35 to 55 with acute or convalescent COVID-19. Both conserved end residues are part of each CDR3. The D gene is left open where the match is weak. Where a row states a size, it is once, few, many or the class of an expanded clone; other rows omit it.

V gene	J gene	D gene	clone size	CDR3 protein	CDR3 DNA
TRBV11-2	TRBJ1-2	NA	NA	CASSLQQGFGYGYTF	TGTGCCAGCAGCTTACAACAGGGTTTCGGGTATGGCTACACCTTC
TRBV5-6	TRBJ2-3	NA	NA	CASSDTGKVSGTDTQYF	TGTGCCAGCAGCGACACAGGGAAAGTATCAGGCACAGATACGCAGTATTTT
TRBV11-2	TRBJ1-6	NA	NA	CASSLRENSPLHF	TGTGCCAGCAGTTTACGGGAAAATTCACCCCTCCACTTT
TRBV11-2	TRBJ1-5	NA	NA	CASSLVVNQPQHF	TGTGCCAGCAGCTTAGTCGTCAATCAGCCCCAGCATTTT
TRBV5-6	TRBJ2-6	NA	once	CASRWDSGRGANVLTF	TGTGCCAGCAGGTGGGACTCCGGTAGGGGGGCCAACGTCCTGACTTTC
TRBV24-1	TRBJ1-5	NA	NA	CATSDSQWGGGQPQHF	TGTGCCACCAGTGATTCCCAATGGGGGGGCGGGCAGCCCCAGCATTTT
TRBV3-1/TRBV3-2	TRBJ2-5	NA	once	CASNQGGRETQYF	TGTGCCAGCAACCAGGGAGGAAGGGAGACCCAGTACTTC
TRBV5-1	TRBJ2-1	NA	NA	CASRDFSYNEQFF	TGCGCCAGCAGGGACTTCTCCTACAATGAGCAGTTCTTC
TRBV2	TRBJ1-5	NA	NA	CASRAQGQNQPQHF	TGTGCCAGCAGGGCGCAGGGCCAAAATCAGCCCCAGCATTTT
TRBV18	TRBJ2-3	NA	few	CASSTREADTQYF	TGTGCCAGCTCAACCAGGGAGGCAGATACGCAGTATTTT
TRBV5-1	TRBJ1-6	NA	NA	CASGGGNGSPLHF	TGCGCCAGCGGTGGGGGGAATGGTTCACCCCTCCACTTT
TRBV13	TRBJ2-5	NA	NA	CASSLDTQETQYF	TGTGCCAGCAGCTTAGACACCCAAGAGACCCAGTACTTC
TRBV12-1	TRBJ2-1	NA	NA	CASSLQCGQGCNEQFF	TGTGCCAGCAGCTTACAGTGTGGACAGGGCTGTAATGAGCAGTTCTTC
TRBV11-2	TRBJ2-5	NA	NA	CASRHPGKETQYF	TGTGCCAGCAGACATCCTGGTAAAGAGACCCAGTACTTC
TRBV5-5	TRBJ2-5	TRBD1	NA	CASSSRTGGWETQYF	TGTGCCAGCAGCTCCCGGACAGGGGGTTGGGAGACCCAGTACTTC
TRBV2	TRBJ2-3	NA	NA	CASSTEDITSTDTQYF	TGTGCCAGCAGTACCGAAGACATCACTAGCACAGATACGCAGTATTTT
TRBV5-1	TRBJ2-5	NA	NA	CASSKAAEETQYF	TGCGCCAGCAGCAAGGCGGCAGAAGAGACCCAGTACTTC
TRBV6-4	TRBJ1-2	TRBD1	NA	CASSIGQGPLGYTF	TGTGCCAGCAGCATTGGACAGGGCCCCTTGGGCTACACCTTC
TRBV19	TRBJ1-5	NA	NA	CASSSGQGWNQPQHF	TGTGCCAGTAGTTCCGGCCAGGGATGGAATCAGCCCCAGCATTTT
TRBV6-2/TRBV6-3	TRBJ1-2	NA	NA	CASSKAGGYGYTF	TGTGCCAGCAGTAAAGCGGGGGGCTATGGCTACACCTTC
TRBV9	TRBJ2-1	NA	NA	CASDAGGGRNEQFF	TGTGCCAGCGACGCGGGCGGGGGCAGGAATGAGCAGTTCTTC
TRBV18	TRBJ2-7	NA	NA	CASSTGQQSSYEQYF	TGTGCCAGCTCAACCGGACAGCAGAGCTCCTACGAGCAGTACTTC
TRBV13	TRBJ1-5	NA	NA	CASSATGTQPQHF	TGTGCCAGCAGCGCCACAGGGACCCAGCCCCAGCATTTT
TRBV6-2/TRBV6-3	TRBJ1-2	TRBD1	many	CASSDRQGVTYGYTF	TGTGCCAGCAGCGACAGACAGGGCGTAACCTATGGCTACACCTTC
TRBV27	TRBJ1-1	TRBD1	NA	CASSLYPHGQAEAFF	TGTGCCAGCAGCCTATACCCACACGGACAGGCCGAGGCTTTCTTT
TRBV7-2	TRBJ1-2	NA	NA	CASRPSGGTNYGYTF	TGTGCCAGCCGACCCTCCGGGGGGACTAACTATGGCTACACCTTC
TRBV2	TRBJ2-7	NA	NA	CASGPAGELAYEQYF	TGTGCCAGCGGTCCAGCAGGGGAACTAGCCTACGAGCAGTACTTC
TRBV7-2	TRBJ2-1	TRBD2	NA	CASSFGLALDEQFF	TGTGCCAGCAGCTTCGGACTAGCTCTCGATGAGCAGTTCTTC
TRBV6-5	TRBJ1-1	TRBD1	NA	CASIIPGGRNTEAFF	TGTGCCAGCATTATCCCAGGGGGCAGGAACACTGAAGCTTTCTTT
TRBV6-5	TRBJ2-6	NA	once	CASISSGANVLTF	TGTGCCAGCATATCCTCTGGGGCCAACGTCCTGACTTTC
TRBV5-4	TRBJ1-2	TRBD1	NA	CASSLRGQGWYGYTF	TGTGCCAGCAGCTTGAGGGGACAGGGCTGGTATGGCTACACCTTC
TRBV11-2	TRBJ2-5	TRBD2	NA	CASSLGAGADKETQYF	TGTGCCAGCAGCTTAGGAGCGGGGGCGGACAAAGAGACCCAGTACTTC
TRBV12-5	TRBJ2-1	TRBD2	NA	CASGLGLAGVNEQFF	TGTGCTAGTGGTTTGGGACTAGCGGGGGTCAATGAGCAGTTCTTC
TRBV7-3	TRBJ1-1	TRBD1	NA	CASSLPDRAEAFF	TGTGCCAGCAGCTTACCCGACAGGGCTGAAGCTTTCTTT
TRBV6-6	TRBJ2-4	TRBD2	NA	CASSEISGGYLYF	TGTGCCAGCAGCGAAATTAGCGGGGGGTACCTGTACTTC
TRBV29-1	TRBJ2-3	TRBD2	NA	CSVRRGGTDTQYF	TGCAGCGTTCGCCGGGGGGGCACAGATACGCAGTATTTT
TRBV30	TRBJ1-6	NA	few	CAWSGGEYSYNSPLHF	TGTGCCTGGAGTGGCGGGGAGTACTCCTATAATTCACCCCTCCACTTT
TRBV3-1/TRBV3-2	TRBJ1-1	NA	NA	CASSQEGGGQMAFF	TGTGCCAGCAGCCAAGAGGGGGGAGGGCAAATGGCTTTCTTT
TRBV19	TRBJ1-2	NA	NA	CASSIGQDYGYTF	TGTGCCAGTAGTATAGGACAGGACTATGGCTACACCTTC
TRBV5-1	TRBJ1-3	TRBD1	NA	CASSLEGQGTGNTIYF	TGCGCCAGCAGCTTGGAGGGACAGGGGACTGGAAACACCATATATTTT